Given below is one TCR beta chain in context. Germline lookup yields CDR1 SQVTM and CDR2 ANQGSEA. This CDR3 has 11 residues. The V gene lost 6 bases and the J gene lost 5 bases, with 10 bases spanning the gap. These data belong to a study of T cell repertoires in cytomegalovirus infection. TCRdb used MiXCR to reprocess the reads, holding one entry per CDR3 protein. The sample includes around 630,000 distinct CDR3 sequences, 24% of them seen just once. The V call is TRBV29-1, the J call TRBJ2-5; D not certain. This receptor was identified in a human donor in good health (CMV status not recorded). Some clones in this sample may be carry-over from other donors' samples. The sequenced material came from CD8+ T cells from PBMCs. The CDR3 DNA is TGCAGCGTACGACCTGGGGAGACCCAGTACTTC. The encoded protein is CSVRPGETQYF. Combining the CDR3 with reference TRBV29-1 and TRBJ2-5 gives the whole variable domain SAVISQKPSRDICQRGTSLTIQCQVDSQVTMMFWYRQQPGQSLTLIATANQGSEATYESGFVIDKFPISRPNLTFSTLTVSNMSPEDSSIYLCSVRPGETQYFGPGTRLLVL.